A selection of T cell receptor beta chains follows, all from one sample in a study of T cell repertoires in ileal Crohn's disease. The assay was immunoSEQ multiplex PCR, and TCRdb's table has in-frame clones only and misses some. Of some 14,000 clones listed, approximately 63% were seen once; the top ten hold almost 6%. Sequencing was performed on ileal tissue. Receptor source: an adult with Crohn's disease. CDR3s include the opening cysteine and the closing phenylalanine or tryptophan. D genes are given only for firm matches. Not all rows give a size; the values are once, few, many and, for expanded clones, a class.

>TRBD1|TRBV11-3|TRBJ2-6|-
TGTGCCAGCAGCTTCACAGGGGGCTCTGGGGCCAACGTCCTGACTTTC
CASSFTGGSGANVLTF
>TRBD1|TRBV2|TRBJ1-5|-
TGTGCCAGCCAGATCGCAGGGGGGGATCAGCCCCAGCATTTT
CASQIAGGDQPQHF
>-|TRBV4-1|TRBJ1-5|-
TGCGCCAGCAGCCAAGATCCGGAGCCCATTCAGCCCCAGCATTTT
CASSQDPEPIQPQHF
>-|TRBV2|TRBJ1-1|-
TGTGCCAGCAGTGGGAGAGTAGGAGCTTTCTTT
CASSGRVGAFF
>-|TRBV2|TRBJ2-3|-
TGTGCCAGCAATCTACTAGCTAGCACAGATACGCAGTATTTT
CASNLLASTDTQYF
>TRBD2|TRBV6-1|TRBJ2-3|few
TGTGCCAGCAGTGACCGGGGGGGAACAGATACGCAGTATTTT
CASSDRGGTDTQYF
>-|TRBV5-4|TRBJ2-3|-
TGTGCCAGCAGCTTGGGCCTCACAGATACGCAGTATTTT
CASSLGLTDTQYF
>-|TRBV28|TRBJ1-2|-
TGTGCCAGCAGTTCGCGGACCGTTGGGTATGGCTACACCTTC
CASSSRTVGYGYTF
>-|TRBV2|TRBJ2-2|medium-sized
TGTGCCAGCAGTGAAGTGGGGGCGGGCACCGGGGAGCTGTTTTTT
CASSEVGAGTGELFF
>-|TRBV4-2|TRBJ2-5|-
TGTGCCAGCAGCCCGAAGGTACTAGTCCTACAAGAGACCCAGTACTTC
CASSPKVLVLQETQYF
>TRBD1|TRBV5-6|TRBJ1-1|-
TGTGCCAGCAGCATCGGACAGGAAACTGAAGCTTTCTTT
CASSIGQETEAFF
>TRBD1|TRBV5-1|TRBJ2-2|once
TGCGCCAGCAGAAAGGGGGCGACGGACACCGGGGAGCTGTTTTTT
CASRKGATDTGELFF
>TRBD1|TRBV10-2|TRBJ1-1|-
TGCGCCAGCGCGGACAGGGTATTAGACACTGAAGCTTTCTTT
CASADRVLDTEAFF
>-|TRBV18|TRBJ2-1|-
TGTGCCAGCTCACCTCACCTCAATGAGCAGTTCTTC
CASSPHLNEQFF
>-|TRBV7-9|TRBJ2-2|-
TGTGCAGGGGAAACCGGGGAGCTGTTTTTT
CAGETGELFF
>TRBD1|TRBV19|TRBJ2-6|-
TGTGCCAGTGCCCCGGGACAGGGAATTGCTGGGGCCAACGTCCTGACTTTC
CASAPGQGIAGANVLTF
>-|TRBV4-1|TRBJ1-2|-
TGCGCCAGCAGCCCGGAGGAGGGGTCGAACTATGGCTACACCTTC
CASSPEEGSNYGYTF
>TRBD1|TRBV27|TRBJ2-4|-
TGTGCCAGCAAACTTCAGGGGGCAGGTAACATTCAGTACTTC
CASKLQGAGNIQYF
>-|TRBV18|TRBJ1-4|once
TGTGCCAGCTCACCCGACAGTGAAAAACTGTTTTTT
CASSPDSEKLFF
>TRBD2|TRBV5-1|TRBJ2-1|-
TGCGCCAGCAGCCCCCTTAATCGGGCGGGGGGTTACAATGAGCAGTTCTTC
CASSPLNRAGGYNEQFF
>-|TRBV18|TRBJ1-2|-
TGTGCCAGCTCACCGCCGGGAGCTCCTAACTATGGCTACACCTTC
CASSPPGAPNYGYTF
>-|TRBV5-1|TRBJ1-6|few
TGCGCCAGCAGCTTGGAGGCACCTAGGGAGGGTTCACCCCTCCACTTT
CASSLEAPREGSPLHF
>TRBD1|TRBV27|TRBJ1-2|-
TGTGCCAGCAGACGTGCCGGGACAGAAGTGGGCTATGGCTACACCTTC
CASRRAGTEVGYGYTF
>-|TRBV2|TRBJ2-2|-
TGTGCCAGCAAGGAGGTAGCGAACACCGGGGAGCTGTTTTTT
CASKEVANTGELFF
>TRBD2|TRBV28|TRBJ2-5|few
TGTGCCAGCAGTCTTAGCGGGGGGGGAGAGACCCAGTACTTC
CASSLSGGGETQYF
>-|TRBV5-1|TRBJ2-3|-
TGCGCCAGCAGCTTTTCGGGGCTCCAGAATACAGATACGCAGTATTTT
CASSFSGLQNTDTQYF
>-|TRBV10-2|TRBJ1-6|-
TGCGCCAGCAGTGAGTCTCAGCCATATAATAATTCACCCCTCCACTTT
CASSESQPYNNSPLHF
>-|TRBV9|TRBJ1-2|-
TGTGCCAGCAGCGTAATGGTTTCGGACTATGGCTACACCTTC
CASSVMVSDYGYTF
>-|TRBV14|TRBJ2-3|-
TGTGCCAGCAGCCAAGATCGCATACAGGGAGGTATGAATACGCAGTATTTT
CASSQDRIQGGMNTQYF
>TRBD1|TRBV11-1|TRBJ1-2|-
TGTGCCAGCAGCTCCGGGACAGGGAACTATGGCTACACCTTC
CASSSGTGNYGYTF
>-|TRBV12-5|TRBJ2-1|-
TGTGCTAGTGCCCCCGACATAGGACCCTACAATGAGCAGTTCTTC
CASAPDIGPYNEQFF
>-|TRBV28|TRBJ1-1|-
TGTGCCAGCAGTGCTGGGACACCCTGGATAGAAGCTTTCTTT
CASSAGTPWIEAFF
>-|TRBV5-4|TRBJ1-6|once
TGTGCCAGCAGCTTAACAAGGGGAGGCTCCTATAATTCACCCCTCCACTTT
CASSLTRGGSYNSPLHF
>-|TRBV19|TRBJ2-3|-
TGTGCCAGTAGTAAGGACTCCACCACTGGCACAGATACGCAGTATTTT
CASSKDSTTGTDTQYF
>TRBD2|TRBV6-6|TRBJ2-3|once
TGTGCCAGCAGTTTTAGCGGGGGGCAGAAAGATACGCAGTATTTT
CASSFSGGQKDTQYF
>-|TRBV18|TRBJ1-2|-
TGTGCCAGCTCACCAGGGCAAGGGGTGGTCGATGGCTACACCTTC
CASSPGQGVVDGYTF
>-|TRBV5-8|TRBJ2-7|few
TGTGCCAGCAGCTGGCGGAATTATTGGTTGGGCCTCTCCTACGAGCAGTACTTC
CASSWRNYWLGLSYEQYF
>-|TRBV7-6|TRBJ1-2|-
TGTGCCAGCAGCTTTAACGCCGACGGATTTTATAGTGGCTACACCTTC
CASSFNADGFYSGYTF
>-|TRBV6-1|TRBJ2-5|-
TGTGCCAGCAGTACACACAGGGGGGGGGCCCAGTACTTC
CASSTHRGGAQYF
>TRBD1|TRBV28|TRBJ2-1|-
TGTGCCAGCAGTCCTTGGACAGGGAAGGGTCTCTACAATGAGCAGTTCTTC
CASSPWTGKGLYNEQFF
>-|TRBV7-3|TRBJ2-2|-
TGTGCCAGCAGCTACGACAACACCGGGGAGCTGTTTTTT
CASSYDNTGELFF
>-|TRBV6-5|TRBJ1-5|-
TGTGCCAGCAGTTTGGACAGCAATCAGCCCCAGCATTTT
CASSLDSNQPQHF
>-|TRBV2|TRBJ2-7|-
TGTGCCATCACAGCCGGGATAAAAAACGAGCAGTACTTC
CAITAGIKNEQYF
>-|TRBV21-1|TRBJ2-1|-
TGTGCCAGCAGCAAAACCAGGGGACAGGAGCAGTTCTTC
CASSKTRGQEQFF
>TRBD1|TRBV28|TRBJ1-5|-
TGTGCCAGCACCGAGGGACAGGGGATTTATCAGCCCCAGCATTTT
CASTEGQGIYQPQHF
>-|TRBV27|TRBJ1-5|-
TGTGCCAGCAGCCCGAGACGTAATCAGCCCCAGCATTTT
CASSPRRNQPQHF